These 30 T cell receptor beta chains came from one sample sequenced in a study of T cell responses to AZD1222 COVID-19 vaccine. The repertoire was sequenced with immunoSEQ multiplex PCR; TCRdb's copy has only in-frame clones and lacks some. The table records 95,000 to 150,000 clones, around 87% of them present only once. The sequenced sample was peripheral blood, obtained on day 0 of AZD1222 vaccination. Receptors originate from an adult in good health.

CDR3 residues: CAISESGGPVSNQPQHF. The CDR3 DNA is TGTGCCATCAGTGAGTCTGGGGGACCGGTGAGCAATCAGCCCCAGCATTTT. The chain has TRBV10-3 and TRBJ1-5; tentative D call: TRBD1 (5 bases). Germline loops: CDR1 ENHRY, CDR2 SYGVKD. The length of the CDR3 is 17 residues. Trimming took 0 bases from V and 1 from J, leaving 13 bases between them.

This sequence joins TRBV9 and TRBJ2-7; no definite D call. Germline loops: CDR1 SGDLS, CDR2 YYNGEE. The CDR3 is 13 residues long. V gave up 0 bases and J gave up 5 bases, with 9 bases separating them. This CDR3 is CASSVDIAHEQYF. The CDR3 region has the DNA TGTGCCAGCAGCGTAGATATTGCTCACGAGCAGTACTTC.

This clone has more than one count but fewer than ten. The CDR3 loop reads CASSDNRGRSNQPQHF. The CDR3 coding sequence is TGTGCCAGCAGTGACAACAGGGGACGTAGCAATCAGCCCCAGCATTTT. The V gene is TRBV25-1, the J gene TRBJ1-5; the match to TRBD1 covers 7 bases. The V gene's germline CDR1 is MGHDK and CDR2 SYGVNS. After removal of 3 bases from V and 0 bases from J, the junction contained 5 bases not matched to a gene. The CDR3 runs to 16 residues. Looking up the rest from reference TRBV25-1 and TRBJ1-5 gives the full variable domain: EADIYQTPRYLVIGTGKKITLECSQTMGHDKMYWYQQDPGMELHLIHYSYGVNSTEKGDLSSESTVSRIRTEHFPLTLESARPSHTSQYLCASSDNRGRSNQPQHFGDGTRLSIL.

This chain joins TRBV3-1 (or the pseudogene TRBV3-2) and TRBJ1-1; D is ambiguous. From germline, CDR1 is LGHDT and CDR2 YNNKEL (reference sequence). V was clipped by 3 bases and J by 1 base, with 0 bases between them. The CDR3 runs 11 residues. CDR3 protein: CASSQNTEAFF. CDR3 nucleotide sequence: TGTGCCAGCAGCCAGAACACTGAAGCTTTCTTT.

A note on this clone: Within the sample, other DNA sequences also encode this same CDR3. The J gene is TRBJ1-2, the V gene TRBV6-5; D ambiguous. Trimming shortened V by 0 bases and J by 2 bases, and 7 bases separated the two germline ends. The germline CDR1 and CDR2 sequences are MNHEY and SVGAGI. The CDR3 contains 14 residues. The chain's CDR3 is CASSYSGGNYGYTF. CDR3 sequence (DNA): TGTGCCAGCAGTTACTCGGGAGGGAACTATGGCTACACCTTC.

The chain employs TRBV6-1 and TRBJ2-2; 13 bases are shared with TRBD2. The V gene end was trimmed by 2 bases and the J gene end by 4 bases; junction bases not matched to a gene: 7. Germline V lookup: CDR1 MNHNS, CDR2 SASEGT. This CDR3 is 18 amino acids long. In DNA, the CDR3 is TGTGCCAGCAGTGAATTAAGACTAGCGGGAGGAGGCACCGGGGAGCTGTTTTTT. Translated, it gives CASSELRLAGGGTGELFF.

The rearrangement links TRBV13 to TRBJ2-7; TRBD2 matches at 10 bases. With 5 bases clipped from V and 7 bases from J, the junction kept 11 bases outside the gene matches. Germline lookup yields CDR1 PRHDT and CDR2 FYEKMQ (reference sequence). The CDR3 is made up of 15 amino acids. The CDR3 protein is CASSASGGAHLEQYF. CDR3 bases: TGTGCCAGCAGCGCGAGCGGGGGGGCCCACTTAGAGCAGTACTTC.

The J gene is TRBJ2-7, the V gene TRBV27; 8 bases are shared with TRBD2. The germline CDR1 and CDR2 sequences are MNHEY and SMNVEV (reference sequence). The ends lost 6 bases at V and 0 bases at J; junction bases unmatched: 4. The length of the CDR3 is 14 residues. This CDR3 is CASRPRGGSYEQYF. The CDR3 nucleotides are TGTGCCAGCAGGCCCCGGGGGGGCTCCTACGAGCAGTACTTC.

V usage is TRBV5-1 and J usage is TRBJ2-1, with TRBD2 matching 9 bases. CDR3 length: 15 amino acids. The V and J ends lost 4 bases and 8 bases, in that order; junction bases with no gene match: 10. Germline values: CDR1 SGHRS, CDR2 YFSETQ. The CDR3 loop reads CASSTGLAGGDEQFF. As DNA, the CDR3 is TGCGCCAGCAGCACGGGACTAGCCGGGGGCGATGAGCAGTTCTTC.

The rearrangement links TRBV15 to TRBJ1-5; tentative D call: TRBD1 (6 bases). From germline, CDR1 is LNHNV and CDR2 YYDKDF (reference sequence). This CDR3 is 16 amino acids long. V shed 5 bases and J shed 1 base, with 15 bases lying between them. The CDR3 here is CATSPGGRGSNQPQHF. In DNA form, the CDR3 reads TGTGCCACCAGCCCCGGGGGCAGGGGCAGCAATCAGCCCCAGCATTTT.

The chain combines TRBV28 with TRBJ1-1; D perhaps matches TRBD1 (6 bases). In germline, CDR1 is MDHEN, CDR2 SYDVKM. The V and J ends lost 6 bases and 8 bases respectively, with 13 bases between them. The CDR3 contains 12 residues. DNA for the CDR3: TGTGCCAGCAGGTTAGGACAGAACGAAGCTTTCTTT. It specifies CASRLGQNEAFF.

V is TRBV7-8 and J is TRBJ1-3; TRBD1 matches at 9 bases. V shed 5 bases and J 4 bases; nucleotides not matched to a gene: 6. The CDR3 covers 15 residues. Per the germline V gene, CDR1 is SGHVS and CDR2 is FQNEAQ. CDR3 in DNA: TGTGCCAGCAGCCCCAGGACAGGGGTCGGAAACACCATATATTTT. This gives the protein CASSPRTGVGNTIYF.

The V call is TRBV11-2, the J call TRBJ2-1; 7 bases are a match to TRBD1. The length of the CDR3 is 15 residues. Germline V CDR1 and CDR2: SGHAT, FQNNGV. Trimming took 5 bases from V and 4 from J; bases not matched to a gene: 8. The CDR3 nucleotides read TGTGCCAGCAGCATACCGGGACAGCCTTACAATGAGCAGTTCTTC. Residues: CASSIPGQPYNEQFF.

CDR3: CASRTVSEAFF. In DNA, the CDR3 is TGTGCCAGCAGGACTGTCAGTGAAGCTTTCTTT. This chain uses TRBV19 with TRBJ1-1; D remains ambiguous. The CDR3 loop spans 11 amino acids. Germline assignment: CDR1 LNHDA and CDR2 SQIVND (reference sequence). Trimming stripped 9 bases from V and 7 bases from J, with 12 bases between.

This chain links TRBV7-9 with TRBJ2-7; D is undetermined. The germline V and J ends were trimmed by 5 bases and 0 bases, with 11 bases remaining between them. CDR1 SEHNR and CDR2 FQNEAQ come from the germline V gene (reference sequence). CDR3 size: 14 residues. CDR3 sequence reads: CASSLDGYSYEQYF. The CDR3 region has the DNA TGTGCCAGCAGCCTTGACGGCTACTCCTACGAGCAGTACTTC.

This clone was counted once. This chain joins TRBV9 and TRBJ1-4; 7 bases agree with TRBD1. With 0 bases clipped from V and 7 bases from J, the junction kept 6 bases outside the gene matches. CDR1 and CDR2 (germline): SGDLS, YYNGEE. CDR3 length: 15 residues. CDR3 DNA: TGTGCCAGCAGCGTAGACGCCCCAGGGGGTGAAAAACTGTTTTTT. It codes for CASSVDAPGGEKLFF.

CDR3 loop: CASSLAGTGTEAFF. CDR3 in DNA: TGCGCCAGCAGCTTGGCGGGGACAGGCACTGAAGCTTTCTTT. The chain employs TRBV5-1 and TRBJ1-1, with 8 bases identical to TRBD1. Germline V lookup: CDR1 SGHRS, CDR2 YFSETQ. Trimming took 0 bases from V and 4 from J; bases not matched to a gene: 2. The CDR3 extends over 14 amino acids.

This clone was picked up one time. The chain has TRBV27 and TRBJ1-3; D is possibly TRBD1 (5 bases). Germline-derived CDR1 and CDR2 are MNHEY and SMNVEV (reference sequence). Trimming took 2 bases from V and 3 from J, leaving 11 bases between them. The CDR3 is 15 residues long. CDR3 loop: CASSLTGGGGNTIYF. DNA for the CDR3: TGTGCCAGCAGTTTAACTGGCGGGGGTGGAAACACCATATATTTT.

The V and J genes are TRBV7-9 and TRBJ2-7; 8 bases match TRBD1. CDR3 length: 13 residues. The V gene's germline CDR1 is SEHNR and CDR2 FQNEAQ (reference sequence). V lost 5 bases to trimming and J lost 5 bases; unmatched junction nucleotides: 5. The CDR3 bases are TGTGCCAGCAGCGCCCCACAGGGGGACGAGCAGTACTTC. Its translation: CASSAPQGDEQYF. Drawing the rest from reference TRBV7-9 and TRBJ2-7, the complete variable domain is DTGVSQNPRHKITKRGQNVTFRCDPISEHNRLYWYRQTLGQGPEFLTYFQNEAQLEKSRLLSDRFSAERPKGSFSTLEIQRTEQGDSAMYLCASSAPQGDEQYFGPGTRLTVT.

This rearrangement joins TRBV5-1 to TRBJ2-2, with TRBD1 identical over 7 bases. V lost 0 bases and J lost 0; bases outside the gene matches: 5. Germline V gives CDR1 SGHRS, CDR2 YFSETQ. CDR3 length: 17 amino acids. The DNA of the CDR3 is TGCGCCAGCAGCTTGGCGGCAGGGGGATCGAACACCGGGGAGCTGTTTTTT. Amino acid sequence: CASSLAAGGSNTGELFF.

The chain is built from TRBV18 and TRBJ2-1; D unresolved. The V and J ends lost 3 bases and 4 bases respectively, with 10 bases between them. The CDR3 sequence is 14 residues long. The V gene's germline CDR1 is KGHSH and CDR2 LQKENI. CDR3 sequence (DNA): TGTGCCAGCTCACCGTACGACCGGTACAATGAGCAGTTCTTC. Encoded protein: CASSPYDRYNEQFF.

V and J are TRBV19 and TRBJ1-5, with D possibly being TRBD1 (6 bases). The CDR3 spans 16 residues. The germline V gene encodes CDR1 LNHDA and CDR2 SQIVND (reference sequence). Between the trimmed V and J ends, which lost 6 bases and 5 bases, there was a span of 20 bases. CDR3 sequence (DNA): TGTGCCAGTAGGAGGGGGGTCAAGGGAGAGCATCAGCCCCAGCATTTT. It translates to CASRRGVKGEHQPQHF. Full variable domain (missing parts from reference TRBV19 and TRBJ1-5): DGGITQSPKYLFRKEGQNVTLSCEQNLNHDAMYWYRQDPGQGLRLIYYSQIVNDFQKGDIAEGYSVSREKKESFPLTVTSAQKNPTAFYLCASRRGVKGEHQPQHFGDGTRLSIL.

A single count supports this clone. J is TRBJ1-4 and V is TRBV5-1, with 8 positions matching TRBD1. V was clipped by 4 bases and J by 7 bases; unmatched bases: 9. The CDR3 runs to 15 residues. Germline lookup yields CDR1 SGHRS and CDR2 YFSETQ. For the CDR3, the DNA is TGCGCCAGCAGCAAACAGGGGGGAGTTAGTGAAAAACTGTTTTTT. Amino acids: CASSKQGGVSEKLFF.

The chain links TRBV7-8 to TRBJ2-3, with no clear D. V lost 1 base and J 5 bases, leaving 7 bases between the germline ends. This CDR3 has 13 residues. Germline CDR1 and CDR2: SGHVS and FQNEAQ. The chain's CDR3 is CASSLVVRDTQYF. In DNA, the CDR3 is TGTGCCAGCAGCTTAGTTGTACGAGATACGCAGTATTTT.

The CDR3 loop is CASSISGSRETQYF. In nucleotides, the CDR3 is TGTGCCAGCAGCATTAGCGGGAGTAGAGAGACCCAGTACTTC. V is TRBV7-2 and J is TRBJ2-5, with 9 bases aligning to TRBD2. The V gene's germline CDR1 is SGHTA and CDR2 FQGNSA. J was trimmed by 4 bases and V by 5 bases; bases with no gene match: 5. This CDR3 has 14 residues.

The genes are TRBV19 and TRBJ1-2, with TRBD1 identical over 9 bases. V shed 5 bases, J shed 7 bases, and the junction held 11 bases outside the gene matches. The CDR3 extends over 15 amino acids. Germline lookup yields CDR1 LNHDA and CDR2 SQIVND (reference sequence). The CDR3 is CASSPSGTGRFGYTF. The DNA of the CDR3 is TGTGCCAGTAGTCCCAGCGGGACAGGGAGATTTGGCTACACCTTC.

The J gene is TRBJ2-1, the V gene TRBV27; TRBD2 agrees at 12 bases. V shed 10 bases and J 1 base; nucleotides not matched to a gene: 5. CDR1 is MNHEY and CDR2 is SMNVEV in the germline V gene (reference sequence). CDR3 length equals 15 residues. For the CDR3, the DNA is TGTGCCACCGGTGGACTAGCGGGGTCCTACAATGAGCAGTTCTTC. Encoded protein: CATGGLAGSYNEQFF.

This chain links TRBV5-5 with TRBJ1-6; D might be TRBD1 (5 bases). Germline V gene sequence: CDR1 SGHKS, CDR2 YYEKEE (reference sequence). The germline V and J ends were trimmed by 4 bases and 7 bases, with 12 bases remaining between them. This CDR3 comprises 14 residues. CDR3 in DNA: TGTGCCAGCAGCCCGAGAGGGGCAAATTCACCCCTCCACTTT. Translated, it gives CASSPRGANSPLHF.

V gene TRBV27 combines with J gene TRBJ1-1, with a weak D call TRBD1 (6 bases). Trimming removed 3 bases at V and 4 bases at J, with 12 bases between. This CDR3 contains 14 residues. Germline assignment: CDR1 MNHEY and CDR2 SMNVEV (reference sequence). CDR3 DNA: TGTGCCAGCAGTTTGGGGGGGCCCGCCACTGAAGCTTTCTTT. Amino acid sequence: CASSLGGPATEAFF.

The J gene is TRBJ2-1, the V gene TRBV5-1; 9 nucleotides match TRBD1. The ends lost 3 bases at V and 3 bases at J; junction bases unmatched: 7. Per the germline V gene, CDR1 is SGHRS and CDR2 is YFSETQ. The CDR3 consists of 16 residues. For the CDR3, the DNA is TGCGCCAGCAGCTCACAGGGGGCGATTGACTACAATGAGCAGTTCTTC. Its protein is CASSSQGAIDYNEQFF.